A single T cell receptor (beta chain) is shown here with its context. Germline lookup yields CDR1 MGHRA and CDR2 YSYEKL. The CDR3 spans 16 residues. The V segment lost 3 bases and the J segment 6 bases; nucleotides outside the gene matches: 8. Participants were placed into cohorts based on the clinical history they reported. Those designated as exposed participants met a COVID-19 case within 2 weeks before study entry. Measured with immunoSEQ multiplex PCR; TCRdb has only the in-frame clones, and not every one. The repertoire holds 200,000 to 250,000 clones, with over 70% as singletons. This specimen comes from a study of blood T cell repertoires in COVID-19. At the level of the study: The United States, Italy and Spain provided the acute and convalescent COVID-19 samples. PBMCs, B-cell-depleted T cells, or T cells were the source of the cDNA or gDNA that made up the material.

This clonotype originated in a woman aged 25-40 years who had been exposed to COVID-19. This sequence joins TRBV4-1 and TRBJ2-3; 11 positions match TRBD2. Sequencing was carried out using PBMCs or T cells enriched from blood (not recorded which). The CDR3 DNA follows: TGCGCCAGCAGCCACCCCTCGGGACTAGCGGACGATACGCAGTATTTT. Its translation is CASSHPSGLADDTQYF.